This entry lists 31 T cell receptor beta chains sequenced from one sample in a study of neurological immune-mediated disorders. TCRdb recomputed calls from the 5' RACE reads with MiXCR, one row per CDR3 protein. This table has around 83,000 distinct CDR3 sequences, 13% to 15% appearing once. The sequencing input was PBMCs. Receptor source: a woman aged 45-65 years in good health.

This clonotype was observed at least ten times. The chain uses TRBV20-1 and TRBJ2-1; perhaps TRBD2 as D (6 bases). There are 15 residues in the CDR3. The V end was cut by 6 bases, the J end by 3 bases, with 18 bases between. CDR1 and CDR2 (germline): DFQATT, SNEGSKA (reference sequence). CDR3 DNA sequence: TGCAGTGCCCTGGCCACTGGGGGGAACTACAATGAGCAGTTCTTC. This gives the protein CSALATGGNYNEQFF.

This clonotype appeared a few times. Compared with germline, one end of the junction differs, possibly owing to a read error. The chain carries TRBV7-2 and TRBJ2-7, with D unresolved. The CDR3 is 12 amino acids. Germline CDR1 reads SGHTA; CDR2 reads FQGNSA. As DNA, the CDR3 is TGTGCCAGCAGCTTAAGGCTGACTGAGCAGTGCTTC. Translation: CASSLRLTEQCF.

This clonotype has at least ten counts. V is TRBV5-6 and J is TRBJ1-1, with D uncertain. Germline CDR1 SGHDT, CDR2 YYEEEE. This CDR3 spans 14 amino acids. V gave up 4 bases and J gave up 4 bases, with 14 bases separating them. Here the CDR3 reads CASSVGLVSTEAFF. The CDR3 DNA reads TGTGCCAGCAGCGTGGGTCTAGTGAGCACTGAAGCTTTCTTT.

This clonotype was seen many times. The CDR3 protein is CASSPVARYYEQYF. The CDR3 region has the DNA TGTGCCAGCAGCCCAGTCGCCAGATACTACGAGCAGTACTTC. V usage is TRBV28 and J usage is TRBJ2-7; D gene ambiguous. V was shortened by 6 bases and J by 3 bases, with 15 bases between the two germline ends. Germline CDR1 reads MDHEN; CDR2 reads SYDVKM. The CDR3 length is 14 residues.

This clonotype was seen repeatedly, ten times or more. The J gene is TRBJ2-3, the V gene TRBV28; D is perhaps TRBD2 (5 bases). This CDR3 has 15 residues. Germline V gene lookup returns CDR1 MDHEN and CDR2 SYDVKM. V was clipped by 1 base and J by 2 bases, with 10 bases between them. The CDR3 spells CASSLSGSITDTQYF. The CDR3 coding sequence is TGTGCCAGCAGTTTATCGGGGAGTATCACAGATACGCAGTATTTT.

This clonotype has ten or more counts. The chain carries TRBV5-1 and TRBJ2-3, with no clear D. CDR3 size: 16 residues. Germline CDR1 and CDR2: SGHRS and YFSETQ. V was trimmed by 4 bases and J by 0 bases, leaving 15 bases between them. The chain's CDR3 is CASSPLGRSSTDTQYF. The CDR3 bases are TGCGCCAGCAGCCCCTTGGGAAGATCCAGCACAGATACGCAGTATTTT.

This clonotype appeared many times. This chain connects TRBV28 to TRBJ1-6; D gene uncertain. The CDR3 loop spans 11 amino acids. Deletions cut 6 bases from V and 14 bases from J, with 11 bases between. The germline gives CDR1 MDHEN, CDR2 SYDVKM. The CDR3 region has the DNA TGTGCCAGCAGAGACACGCGCACCCTCCACTTT. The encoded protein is CASRDTRTLHF. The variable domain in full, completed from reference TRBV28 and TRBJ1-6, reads DVKVTQSSRYLVKRTGEKVFLECVQDMDHENMFWYRQDPGLGLRLIYFSYDVKMKEKGDIPEGYSVSREKKERFSLILESASTNQTSMYLCASRDTRTLHFGNGTRLTVT.

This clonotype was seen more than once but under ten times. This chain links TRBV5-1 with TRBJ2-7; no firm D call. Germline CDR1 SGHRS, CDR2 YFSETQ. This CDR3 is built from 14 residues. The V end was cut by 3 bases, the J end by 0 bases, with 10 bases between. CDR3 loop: CASSSRALSYEQYF. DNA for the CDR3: TGCGCCAGCAGCTCACGGGCCCTCTCCTACGAGCAGTACTTC.

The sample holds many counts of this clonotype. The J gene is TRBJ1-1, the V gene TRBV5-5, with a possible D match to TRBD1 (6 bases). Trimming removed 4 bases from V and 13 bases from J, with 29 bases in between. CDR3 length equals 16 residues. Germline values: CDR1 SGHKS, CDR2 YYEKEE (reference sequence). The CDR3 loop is CASSPNAGRTVGIVFF. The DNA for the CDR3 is TGTGCCAGCAGCCCAAATGCGGGTAGGACAGTGGGAATTGTTTTCTTT. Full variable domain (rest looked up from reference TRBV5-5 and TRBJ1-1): DAGVTQSPTHLIKTRGQQVTLRCSPISGHKSVSWYQQVLGQGPQFIFQYYEKEERGRGNFPDRFSARQFPNYSSELNVNALLLGDSALYLCASSPNAGRTVGIVFFGQGTRLTVV.

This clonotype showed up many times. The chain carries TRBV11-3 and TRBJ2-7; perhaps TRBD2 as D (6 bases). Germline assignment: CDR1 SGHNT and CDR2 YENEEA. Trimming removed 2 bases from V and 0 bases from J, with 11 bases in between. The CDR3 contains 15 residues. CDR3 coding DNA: TGTGCCAGCAGCTTACGGAGGGGAAGCTCCTACGAGCAGTACTTC. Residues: CASSLRRGSSYEQYF.

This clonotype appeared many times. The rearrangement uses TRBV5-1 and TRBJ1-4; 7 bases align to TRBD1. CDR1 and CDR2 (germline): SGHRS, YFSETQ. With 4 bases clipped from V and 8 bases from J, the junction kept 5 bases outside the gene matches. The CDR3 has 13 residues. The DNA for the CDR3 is TGCGCCAGCAGCGGACAGGCGGAAGAAAAACTGTTTTTT. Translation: CASSGQAEEKLFF.

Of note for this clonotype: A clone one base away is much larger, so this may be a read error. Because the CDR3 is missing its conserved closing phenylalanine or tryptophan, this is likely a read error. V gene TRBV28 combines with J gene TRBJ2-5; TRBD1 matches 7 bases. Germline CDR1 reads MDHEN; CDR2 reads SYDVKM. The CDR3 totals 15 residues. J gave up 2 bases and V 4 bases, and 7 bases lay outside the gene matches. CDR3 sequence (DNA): TGTGCCAGCAGTTCGGGACAGACCCTACAAGAGACCCAGTACATC. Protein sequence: CASSSGQTLQETQYI.

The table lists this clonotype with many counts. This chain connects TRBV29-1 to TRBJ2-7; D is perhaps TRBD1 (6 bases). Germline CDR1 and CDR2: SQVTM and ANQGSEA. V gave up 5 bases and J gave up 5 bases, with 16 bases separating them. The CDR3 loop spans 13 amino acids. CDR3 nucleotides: TGCAGCGTTCAAAGTACTAGGGGGAACGAGCAGTACTTC. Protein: CSVQSTRGNEQYF.

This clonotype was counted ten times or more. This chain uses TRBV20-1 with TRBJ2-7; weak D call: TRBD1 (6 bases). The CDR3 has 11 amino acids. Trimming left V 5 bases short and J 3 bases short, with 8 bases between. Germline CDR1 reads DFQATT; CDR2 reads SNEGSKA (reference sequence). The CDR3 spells CSAGGRYEQYF. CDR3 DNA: TGCAGTGCTGGGGGCCGCTACGAGCAGTACTTC.

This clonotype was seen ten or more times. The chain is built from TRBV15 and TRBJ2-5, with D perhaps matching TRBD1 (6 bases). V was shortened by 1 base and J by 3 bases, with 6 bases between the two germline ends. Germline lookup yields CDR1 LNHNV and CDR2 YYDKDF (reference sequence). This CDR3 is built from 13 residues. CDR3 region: CATSRGTEETQYF. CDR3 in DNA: TGTGCCACCAGCAGAGGGACAGAAGAGACCCAGTACTTC.

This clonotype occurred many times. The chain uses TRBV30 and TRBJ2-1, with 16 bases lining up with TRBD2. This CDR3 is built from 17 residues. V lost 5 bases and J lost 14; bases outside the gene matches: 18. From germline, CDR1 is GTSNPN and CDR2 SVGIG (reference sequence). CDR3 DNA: TGTGCCTGGGGGCAAAGGAGCGGGACTAGCGGGAGGGCCCTTAAGTTCTTC. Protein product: CAWGQRSGTSGRALKFF.

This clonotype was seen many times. CDR3 sequence (DNA): TGTGCCAGCAGCTGGGGGGAGGTGGGCCCAGATACGCAGTATTTT. Translated, it gives CASSWGEVGPDTQYF. This chain connects TRBV7-3 to TRBJ2-3; weak D call: TRBD2 (6 bases). CDR1 and CDR2 from the germline V gene are SGHTA and FQGTGA. V lost 4 bases to trimming and J lost 4 bases, with 15 bases between them. The CDR3 is made up of 15 amino acids.

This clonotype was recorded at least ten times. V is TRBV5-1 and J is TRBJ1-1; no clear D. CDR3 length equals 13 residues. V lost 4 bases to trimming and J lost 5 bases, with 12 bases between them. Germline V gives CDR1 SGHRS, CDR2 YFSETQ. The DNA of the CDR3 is TGCGCCAGCAGCAACGGGCCTCGGACTGAAGCTTTCTTT. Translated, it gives CASSNGPRTEAFF.

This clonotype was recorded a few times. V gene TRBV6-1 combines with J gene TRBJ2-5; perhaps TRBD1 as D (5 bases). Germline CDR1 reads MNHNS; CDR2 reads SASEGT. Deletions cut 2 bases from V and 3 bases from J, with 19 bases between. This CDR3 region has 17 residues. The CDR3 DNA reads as TGTGCCAGCAGTGAAAGGAAGGGGCAGGGTACGAAAGAGACCCAGTACTTC. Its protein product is CASSERKGQGTKETQYF.

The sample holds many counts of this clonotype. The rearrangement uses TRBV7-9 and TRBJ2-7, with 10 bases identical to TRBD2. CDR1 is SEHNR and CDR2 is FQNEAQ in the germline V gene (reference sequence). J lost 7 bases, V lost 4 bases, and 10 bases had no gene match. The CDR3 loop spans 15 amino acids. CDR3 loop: CASSSPGTSVREQYF. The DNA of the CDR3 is TGTGCCAGCAGCTCCCCCGGGACTAGCGTTCGTGAGCAGTACTTC.

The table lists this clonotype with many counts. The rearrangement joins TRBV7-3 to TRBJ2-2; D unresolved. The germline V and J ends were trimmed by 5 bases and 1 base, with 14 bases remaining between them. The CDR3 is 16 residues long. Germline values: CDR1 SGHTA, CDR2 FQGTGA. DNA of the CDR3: TGTGCCAGCAGCCTACAAGTGGTGGGGAACACCGGGGAGCTGTTTTTT. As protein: CASSLQVVGNTGELFF.

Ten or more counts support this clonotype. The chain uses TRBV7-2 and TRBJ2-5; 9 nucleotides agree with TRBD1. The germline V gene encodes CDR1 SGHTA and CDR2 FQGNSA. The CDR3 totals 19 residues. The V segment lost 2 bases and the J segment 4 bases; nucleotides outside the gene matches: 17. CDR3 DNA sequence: TGTGCCAGCAGCTTAACGCCCCCCTCCCCGGGACAGGGTTCAGAGACCCAGTACTTC. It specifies CASSLTPPSPGQGSETQYF. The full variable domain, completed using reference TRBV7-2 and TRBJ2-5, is GAGVSQSPSNKVTEKGKDVELRCDPISGHTALYWYRQSLGQGLEFLIYFQGNSAPDKSGLPSDRFSAERTGGSVSTLTIQRTQQEDSAVYLCASSLTPPSPGQGSETQYFGPGTRLLVL.

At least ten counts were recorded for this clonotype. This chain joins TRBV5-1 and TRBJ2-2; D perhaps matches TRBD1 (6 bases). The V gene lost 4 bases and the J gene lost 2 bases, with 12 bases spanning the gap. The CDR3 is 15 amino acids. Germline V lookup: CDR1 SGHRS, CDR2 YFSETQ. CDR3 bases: TGCGCCAGCAGCCCGGCAGGGGCCAACACCGGGGAGCTGTTTTTT. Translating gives CASSPAGANTGELFF.

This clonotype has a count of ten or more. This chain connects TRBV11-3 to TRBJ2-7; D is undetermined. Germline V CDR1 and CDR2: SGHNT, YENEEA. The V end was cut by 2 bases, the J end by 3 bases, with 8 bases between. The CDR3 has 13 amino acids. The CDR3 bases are TGTGCCAGCAGCTTAAGATTCGTCTACGAGCAGTACTTC. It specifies CASSLRFVYEQYF.

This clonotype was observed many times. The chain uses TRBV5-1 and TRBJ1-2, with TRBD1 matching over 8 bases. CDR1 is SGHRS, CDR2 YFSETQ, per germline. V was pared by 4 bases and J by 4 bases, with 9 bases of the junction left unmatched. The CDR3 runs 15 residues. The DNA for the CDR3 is TGCGCCAGCAGCCCCTACGGACAGGGAAGCTATGGCTACACCTTC. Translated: CASSPYGQGSYGYTF.

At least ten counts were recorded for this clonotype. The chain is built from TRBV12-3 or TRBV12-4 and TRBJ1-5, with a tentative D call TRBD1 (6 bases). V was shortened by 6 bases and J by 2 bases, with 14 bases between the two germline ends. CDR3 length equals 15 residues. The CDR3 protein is CASRPQGWGNQPQHF. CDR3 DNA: TGTGCCAGCAGACCCCAGGGGTGGGGCAATCAGCCCCAGCATTTT.

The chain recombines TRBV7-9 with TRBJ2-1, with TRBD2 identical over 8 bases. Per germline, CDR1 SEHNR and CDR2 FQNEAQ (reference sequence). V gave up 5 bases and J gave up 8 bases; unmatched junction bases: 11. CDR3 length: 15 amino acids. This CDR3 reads CASSQGLAGGDEQFF. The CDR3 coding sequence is TGTGCCAGCAGCCAAGGCCTAGCGGGCGGGGATGAGCAGTTCTTC.

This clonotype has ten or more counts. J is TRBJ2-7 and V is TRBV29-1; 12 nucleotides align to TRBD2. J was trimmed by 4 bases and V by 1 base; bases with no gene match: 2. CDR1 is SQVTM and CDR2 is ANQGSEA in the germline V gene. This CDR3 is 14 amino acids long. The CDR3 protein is CSVEAGLAGYEQYF. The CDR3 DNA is TGCAGCGTTGAAGCGGGACTAGCGGGTTACGAGCAGTACTTC.

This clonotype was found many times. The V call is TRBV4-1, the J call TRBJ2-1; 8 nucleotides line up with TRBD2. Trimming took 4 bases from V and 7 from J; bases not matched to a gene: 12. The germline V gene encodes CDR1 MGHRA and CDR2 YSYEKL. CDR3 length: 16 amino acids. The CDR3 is CASSRELTVAGNEQFF. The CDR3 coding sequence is TGCGCCAGCAGCCGAGAGTTAACCGTAGCGGGAAATGAGCAGTTCTTC.

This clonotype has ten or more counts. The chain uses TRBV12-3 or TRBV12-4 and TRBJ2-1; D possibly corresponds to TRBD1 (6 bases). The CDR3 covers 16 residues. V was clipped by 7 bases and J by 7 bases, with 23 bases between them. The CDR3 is CASTTSWVQGRNEQFF. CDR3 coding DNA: TGTGCCAGCACCACATCTTGGGTACAGGGACGGAATGAGCAGTTCTTC.

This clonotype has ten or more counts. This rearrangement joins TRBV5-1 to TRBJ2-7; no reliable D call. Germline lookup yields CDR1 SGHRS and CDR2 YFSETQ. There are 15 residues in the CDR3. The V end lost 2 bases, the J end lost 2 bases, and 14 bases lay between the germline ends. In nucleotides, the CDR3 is TGCGCCAGCAGCTTTGGTCTAAGACTTACCTACGAGCAGTACTTC. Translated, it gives CASSFGLRLTYEQYF.